The sequence of this TCR beta chain was determined in a study of blood T cell repertoires in COVID-19. Looking at the study overall: Sources were T cells, B-cell-depleted T cells, or PBMCs; the material itself was cDNA or gDNA.

This CDR3 region has 15 residues. TCRdb's copy holds only in-frame clones and misses some; the assay was immunoSEQ multiplex PCR. The repertoire holds 23,000 or so clones, with roughly nine tenths as singletons. The sequenced material came from peripheral blood. This chain uses TRBV21-1 with TRBJ1-1; the listed D gene, TRBD1, was not tested against the DNA. TRBV21-1 is deemed a pseudogene. The source is a man between 65 and 85 years old with acute or convalescent COVID-19. CDR3 sequence: CASSARGEGDTEAFF. Written as DNA, the CDR3 is TGTGCCAGCAGCGCCAGGGGTGAGGGGGACACTGAAGCTTTCTTT.